These 29 T cell receptor beta chains came from one sample sequenced in a study of CD8+CD57+ T cells in acquired aplastic anemia. Genomic DNA was employed as the template in profiling TCR beta VDJ and CDR3. TCRdb reprocessed the reads via MiXCR and lists one record per CDR3 protein. The table shows 150,000 to 180,000 distinct CDR3 sequences, with over 50% occurring only once. In patients chosen for sequencing, flow cytometry had shown CD8+CD57+ cell expansion. The sequenced material came from sorted CD4+, CD8+, or CD8+CD57+ T cells (not recorded which) from PBMCs. The source is a human donor with aplastic anemia.

This clonotype has just a few counts. J is TRBJ2-1 and V is TRBV2, with unresolved D. The V gene lost 8 bases and the J gene lost 9 bases, with 5 bases spanning the gap. The CDR3 is 9 residues long. Germline assignment: CDR1 SNHLY and CDR2 FYNNEI. The CDR3 sequence: CASGPEQFF. The CDR3 region has the DNA TGTGCCAGCGGACCTGAGCAGTTCTTC.

J is TRBJ2-3 and V is TRBV5-4; no definite D call. CDR3 size: 13 residues. Trimming shortened V by 0 bases and J by 2 bases, and 4 bases separated the two germline ends. Germline CDR1 and CDR2: SGHNT and YYREEE (reference sequence). CDR3 sequence: CASSLGYTDTQYF. CDR3 sequence (DNA): TGTGCCAGCAGCTTGGGATACACAGATACGCAGTATTTT.

The chain joins TRBV29-1 to TRBJ1-1; tentatively, D is TRBD1 (6 bases). The CDR3 has 14 residues. Trimming cost V 8 bases and J 1 base, with 17 bases left between them. Per germline, CDR1 SQVTM and CDR2 ANQGSEA. The CDR3 sequence is CSSPRRTANTEAFF. CDR3 nucleotide sequence: TGCAGCAGTCCCCGTAGGACAGCGAACACTGAAGCTTTCTTT. The full variable domain, rest sourced from reference TRBV29-1 and TRBJ1-1, is SAVISQKPSRDICQRGTSLTIQCQVDSQVTMMFWYRQQPGQSLTLIATANQGSEATYESGFVIDKFPISRPNLTFSTLTVSNMSPEDSSIYLCSSPRRTANTEAFFGQGTRLTVV.

This clonotype appeared a few times. This rearrangement joins TRBV10-3 to TRBJ2-7, with TRBD1 matching 10 bases. The V gene end was trimmed by 6 bases and the J gene end by 5 bases; junction bases not matched to a gene: 4. Germline CDR1 ENHRY, CDR2 SYGVKD. The CDR3 totals 13 residues. The CDR3 is CAISSGQGNEQYF. Here the CDR3 DNA reads TGTGCCATCAGCTCGGGACAGGGGAACGAGCAGTACTTC.

V and J are TRBV25-1 and TRBJ2-7; TRBD1 matches 8 bases. Trimming cost V 2 bases and J 6 bases; bases outside gene matches: 3. Germline loops: CDR1 MGHDK, CDR2 SYGVNS. There are 13 residues in the CDR3. The CDR3 sequence: CASSEGQGSEQYF. Written as DNA, the CDR3 is TGTGCCAGCAGTGAAGGACAGGGCAGCGAGCAGTACTTC.

V is TRBV6-5 and J is TRBJ2-7; D is possibly TRBD1 (5 bases). Trimming cost V 4 bases and J 3 bases, with 10 bases left between them. The CDR3 consists of 13 residues. Germline V CDR1 and CDR2: MNHEY, SVGAGI. CDR3 coding DNA: TGTGCCAGCAGTTCAGGGTTCGACTACGAGCAGTACTTC. Amino acid sequence: CASSSGFDYEQYF.

CDR3 sequence reads: CASSSWRVDTEAFF. The CDR3, as DNA: TGCGCCAGCAGCTCCTGGCGGGTGGACACTGAAGCTTTCTTT. The chain employs TRBV5-1 and TRBJ1-1, with D unclear. Germline CDR1 SGHRS, CDR2 YFSETQ. This CDR3 is 14 amino acids long. V was pared by 3 bases and J by 3 bases, with 12 bases between.

This clonotype was picked up a small number of times. At one of its ends the junction is not consistent with the germline gene, which may arise from a read error. The genes are TRBV10-2 and TRBJ2-3, with TRBD2 matching over 10 bases. This CDR3 region has 18 residues. Germline-derived CDR1 and CDR2 are WSHSY and SAAADI. CDR3 residues: CASSQDPVAGGITDTQYF. The DNA for the CDR3 is TGTGCCAGCAGCCAAGATCCGGTAGCGGGGGGAATCACAGATACGCAGTATTTT.

This clonotype appeared a few times. The genes are TRBV19 and TRBJ2-7; D is possibly TRBD1 (5 bases). V was trimmed by 3 bases and J by 3 bases, leaving 9 bases between them. CDR1 is LNHDA, CDR2 SQIVND, per germline (reference sequence). The length of the CDR3 is 13 residues. CDR3 residues: CASSIGRDYEQYF. CDR3 nucleotide sequence: TGTGCCAGTAGTATCGGCAGGGACTACGAGCAGTACTTC.

This clonotype was detected a few times. The chain links TRBV24-1 to TRBJ2-3; TRBD1 matches at 8 bases. The V gene's germline CDR1 is KGHDR and CDR2 SFDVKD. V trimming: 7 bases; J trimming: 1 base; junction bases outside the gene matches: 3. The CDR3 loop spans 14 amino acids. The CDR3 here is CATSKTGGTDTQYF. CDR3 sequence (DNA): TGTGCCACCAGCAAGACAGGGGGCACAGATACGCAGTATTTT.

A few counts support this clonotype. A clone one base away is much larger, so this may be a read error. The chain recombines TRBV9 with TRBJ2-3; D possibly matches TRBD1 or TRBD2 (6 bases each). CDR3 length: 17 amino acids. Germline V gives CDR1 SGDLS, CDR2 YYNGEE. The CDR3 sequence: CASSVYGGRSGTGTQYF. The CDR3 coding sequence is TGTGCCAGCAGCGTATATGGGGGGCGAAGCGGCACAGGTACGCAGTATTTT.

This clonotype was counted only a few times. The rearrangement links TRBV6-1 to TRBJ2-7; D uncertain. V lost 4 bases and J lost 4, with 8 bases in between. The CDR3 runs 12 residues. Germline V gives CDR1 MNHNS, CDR2 SASEGT. The CDR3: CASSAYGYEQYF. CDR3 DNA sequence: TGTGCCAGCAGTGCGTATGGTTACGAGCAGTACTTC.

The rearrangement uses TRBV5-4 and TRBJ2-7; tentatively, D is TRBD1 or TRBD2 (6 bases each). This CDR3 comprises 14 residues. The V end lost 6 bases, the J end lost 1 base, and 14 bases lay between the germline ends. Germline V lookup: CDR1 SGHNT, CDR2 YYREEE (reference sequence). The chain's CDR3 is CASTEGGTSYEQYF. The CDR3 nucleotides are TGTGCCAGCACCGAGGGGGGAACTTCCTACGAGCAGTACTTC.

DNA for the CDR3: TGTGCCACCAGTGACCGACGGCGTACGCAGTATTTT. Amino acids: CATSDRRRTQYF. The chain links TRBV24-1 to TRBJ2-3; D call uncertain. Trimming left V 4 bases short and J 8 bases short, with 9 bases between. The CDR3 length is 12 residues. The germline V gene encodes CDR1 KGHDR and CDR2 SFDVKD.

The rearrangement joins TRBV7-2 to TRBJ2-2; D is uncertain. CDR1 is SGHTA, CDR2 FQGNSA, per germline. Trimming cost V 0 bases and J 7 bases, with 15 bases left between them. The CDR3 is 16 residues long. This CDR3 reads CASSLALFGFGGELFF. The CDR3 DNA sequence: TGTGCCAGCAGCTTAGCCCTCTTTGGGTTTGGCGGGGAGCTGTTTTTT.

The chain uses TRBV6-1 and TRBJ2-7, with 7 bases fitting TRBD1. Trimming cost V 4 bases and J 0 bases; bases outside gene matches: 6. The CDR3 length is 15 residues. CDR1 is MNHNS and CDR2 is SASEGT in the germline V gene. CDR3 sequence reads: CASSGATGSSYEQYF. CDR3 nucleotide sequence: TGTGCCAGCAGTGGGGCGACAGGGAGCTCCTACGAGCAGTACTTC.

The chain uses TRBV19 and TRBJ2-1; the D is unclear. Between the trimmed V and J ends, which lost 3 bases and 8 bases, there was a span of 14 bases. From germline, CDR1 is LNHDA and CDR2 SQIVND (reference sequence). CDR3 length equals 14 residues. The CDR3 protein is CASSINMERDEQFF. In DNA, the CDR3 is TGTGCCAGTAGTATTAATATGGAGAGAGATGAGCAGTTCTTC.

There are many counts of this clonotype. This chain joins TRBV6-1 and TRBJ1-5; D is unresolved. The V gene's germline CDR1 is MNHNS and CDR2 SASEGT. Between the trimmed V and J ends, which lost 6 bases and 3 bases, there was a span of 15 bases. CDR3 length equals 15 residues. As DNA, the CDR3 is TGTGCCAGCAGCGACCGGCCGCAGTACAATCAGCCCCAGCATTTT. Its protein product is CASSDRPQYNQPQHF.

Comment on this clonotype: A much larger clone lies a single base off, so this may be a read error. The missing conserved phenylalanine or tryptophan at the end of this CDR3 makes a read error likely. The CDR3 sequence is CASSRRDRDTGELFY. CDR3 DNA sequence: TGCGCCAGCAGCCGCCGGGACAGGGACACCGGGGAGCTGTTTTAT. The chain uses TRBV19 and TRBJ2-2, with 9 bases lining up with TRBD1. The CDR3 totals 15 residues. CDR1 and CDR2 (germline): LNHDA, SQIVND (reference sequence).

This clonotype was seen many times. V is TRBV20-1 and J is TRBJ2-2; D perhaps matches TRBD2 (5 bases). The CDR3 extends over 13 amino acids. The V gene's germline CDR1 is DFQATT and CDR2 SNEGSKA (reference sequence). V lost 4 bases and J 3 bases, leaving 9 bases between the germline ends. CDR3 coding DNA: TGCAGTGCTACGGGGTTGGACACCGGGGAGCTGTTTTTT. Protein: CSATGLDTGELFF.

This clonotype was picked up many times. The chain couples TRBV3-1 to TRBJ2-7; TRBD2 is a possible D gene (6 bases). There are 15 residues in the CDR3. Germline V lookup: CDR1 LGHDT, CDR2 YNNKEL (reference sequence). The V end was cut by 0 bases, the J end by 3 bases, with 12 bases between. CDR3 nucleotides: TGTGCCAGCAGCCAAGAGTTAGGGACTCTCTACGAGCAGTACTTC. Its translation is CASSQELGTLYEQYF.

The genes are TRBV6-1 and TRBJ2-1; 13 positions match TRBD2. J gave up 12 bases and V 1 base, and 6 bases lay outside the gene matches. Germline V gene sequence: CDR1 MNHNS, CDR2 SASEGT. The CDR3 contains 15 residues. The CDR3 spells CASSEGGLAGMGQFF. Written as DNA, the CDR3 is TGTGCCAGCAGTGAAGGGGGACTAGCGGGAATGGGGCAGTTCTTC.

The chain has TRBV7-9 and TRBJ2-5; the match to TRBD2 covers 7 bases. V dropped 8 bases and J dropped 1; count of bases not matched to a gene: 10. CDR3 length equals 15 residues. Germline CDR1 and CDR2: SEHNR and FQNEAQ (reference sequence). In DNA form, the CDR3 reads TGTGCCAGCGGGGAGGGGTGGGGAGTCCAAGAGACCCAGTACTTC. Translation gives CASGEGWGVQETQYF.

This clonotype was observed at least ten times. The chain uses TRBV20-1 and TRBJ1-2, with D unclear. Trimming shortened V by 1 base and J by 4 bases, and 16 bases separated the two germline ends. In germline, CDR1 is DFQATT, CDR2 SNEGSKA (reference sequence). The CDR3 spans 15 residues. The chain's CDR3 is CSARGGQVEIYGYTF. CDR3 nucleotides: TGCAGTGCTAGAGGTGGTCAGGTCGAAATCTATGGCTACACCTTC.

This clonotype was picked up many times. The CDR3 is CASSVRDREQFF. The CDR3 DNA is TGTGCCAGCAGCGTTAGGGACAGGGAGCAGTTCTTC. The chain recombines TRBV9 with TRBJ2-1; the match to TRBD1 covers 8 bases. Trimming removed 2 bases from V and 10 bases from J; junction bases left unmatched: 2. The germline V gene has CDR1 SGDLS and CDR2 YYNGEE. The CDR3 loop spans 12 amino acids.

The chain joins TRBV20-1 to TRBJ2-7; 10 positions match TRBD2. The CDR3 length is 13 residues. V was clipped by 3 bases and J by 3 bases; unmatched bases: 2. The germline CDR1 and CDR2 sequences are DFQATT and SNEGSKA (reference sequence). The CDR3 here is CSASSSGSYEQYF. The CDR3, as DNA: TGCAGTGCTAGCTCTAGCGGGAGCTACGAGCAGTACTTC.

The genes are TRBV2 and TRBJ2-3; 10 nucleotides match TRBD2. CDR3 length: 17 amino acids. Germline values: CDR1 SNHLY, CDR2 FYNNEI. Trimming at V came to 5 bases and at J to 1 base, leaving 9 bases not matched to a gene. The CDR3 here is CASSQRGGFSGTDTQYF. The CDR3 bases are TGTGCCAGCAGTCAGCGGGGGGGCTTCTCCGGCACAGATACGCAGTATTTT.

The chain joins TRBV6-1 to TRBJ2-1, with D perhaps matching TRBD1 or TRBD2 (6 bases each). This CDR3 spans 15 amino acids. Deletions cut 8 bases from V and 5 bases from J, with 19 bases between. Germline V gives CDR1 MNHNS, CDR2 SASEGT. DNA of the CDR3: TGTGCCAGCGGAGGGGGGCACCTCGCCGACAATGAGCAGTTCTTC. This encodes CASGGGHLADNEQFF.

This chain joins TRBV10-3 and TRBJ1-5; no firm D call. Germline CDR1 is ENHRY and CDR2 is SYGVKD. With 5 bases removed from V and 3 bases from J, the gap between germline ends came to 5 bases. This CDR3 contains 12 residues. This CDR3 reads CAISPVNQPQHF. CDR3 nucleotide sequence: TGTGCCATCAGTCCAGTCAATCAGCCCCAGCATTTT.